This T cell receptor beta chain came from a study of Ad26.COV2.S vaccination and SARS-CoV-2 variants. Overall study: Enrolled in COV1001, the donor was in the Ad26.COV2.S trial arm, which received the vaccine.

With 5 bases clipped from V and 7 bases from J, the junction kept 11 bases outside the gene matches. There are 15 residues in the CDR3. CDR1 and CDR2 from the germline V gene are KGHSH and LQKENI. TCRdb's copy holds only in-frame clones and misses some; the assay was immunoSEQ multiplex PCR. The sample has around 300,000 clones; about 88% are singletons. The treatment was: some 20 received Ad26.COV2.S at low or high dose, single or two shots; 5 received placebo; per-sample allocation not given. Following the first vaccine or placebo injection, samples were taken on day 63. The chain combines TRBV18 with TRBJ2-5, with 9 bases lining up with TRBD1. The source material was peripheral blood, sampled in a trial of Ad26.COV2.S vaccine versus placebo. The TCR comes from a person aged 18-60 years who received the Ad26.COV2.S COVID-19 vaccine or a placebo. CDR3 in amino acids: CASSSSGQGMGTQYF. In DNA, the CDR3 is TGTGCCAGCTCATCTTCTGGACAGGGGATGGGGACCCAGTACTTC.